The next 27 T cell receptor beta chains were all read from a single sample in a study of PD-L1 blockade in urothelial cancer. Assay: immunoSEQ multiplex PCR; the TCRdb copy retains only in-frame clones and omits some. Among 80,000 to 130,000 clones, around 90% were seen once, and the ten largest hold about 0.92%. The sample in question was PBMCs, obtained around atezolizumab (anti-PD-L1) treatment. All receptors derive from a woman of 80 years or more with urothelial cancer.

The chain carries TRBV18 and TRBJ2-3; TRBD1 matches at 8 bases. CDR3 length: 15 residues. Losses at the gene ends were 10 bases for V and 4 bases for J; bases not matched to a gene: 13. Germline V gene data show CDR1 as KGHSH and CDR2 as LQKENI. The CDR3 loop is CATSPQGASADTQYF. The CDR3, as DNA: TGTGCCACCTCCCCCCAGGGGGCTAGCGCAGATACGCAGTATTTT.

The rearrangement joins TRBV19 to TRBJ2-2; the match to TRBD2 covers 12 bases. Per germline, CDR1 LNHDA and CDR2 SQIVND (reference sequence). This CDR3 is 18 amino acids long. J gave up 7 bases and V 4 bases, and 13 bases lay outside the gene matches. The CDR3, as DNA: TGTGCCAGTAGTACCCAGGAGAGACTAGCGGGAGCAAACGGGGAGCTGTTTTTT. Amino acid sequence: CASSTQERLAGANGELFF.

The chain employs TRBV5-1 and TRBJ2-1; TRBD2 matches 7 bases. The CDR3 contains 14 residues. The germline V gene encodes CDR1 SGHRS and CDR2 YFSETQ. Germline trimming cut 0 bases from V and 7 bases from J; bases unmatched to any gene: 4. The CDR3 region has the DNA TGCGCCAGCAGCTTGGGGGAGGGATTGAATGAGCAGTTCTTC. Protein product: CASSLGEGLNEQFF. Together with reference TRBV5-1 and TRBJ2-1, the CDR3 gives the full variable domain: KAGVTQTPRYLIKTRGQQVTLSCSPISGHRSVSWYQQTPGQGLQFLFEYFSETQRNKGNFPGRFSGRQFSNSRSEMNVSTLELGDSALYLCASSLGEGLNEQFFGPGTRLTVL.

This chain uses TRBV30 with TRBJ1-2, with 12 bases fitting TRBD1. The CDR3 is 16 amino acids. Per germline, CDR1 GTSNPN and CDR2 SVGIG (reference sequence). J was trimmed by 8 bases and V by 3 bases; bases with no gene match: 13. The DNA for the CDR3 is TGTGCCTGGAGCACTGGGGGGACAGGGGGCGTCAGCGGCTACACCTTC. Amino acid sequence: CAWSTGGTGGVSGYTF.

CDR3 loop: CASSEAPVPQETQYF. DNA of the CDR3: TGTGCCAGCAGTGAGGCCCCCGTACCCCAAGAGACCCAGTACTTC. The chain links TRBV6-1 to TRBJ2-5; D gene ambiguous. Trimming took 3 bases from V and 1 from J, leaving 12 bases between them. Germline V lookup: CDR1 MNHNS, CDR2 SASEGT. This CDR3 is built from 15 residues.

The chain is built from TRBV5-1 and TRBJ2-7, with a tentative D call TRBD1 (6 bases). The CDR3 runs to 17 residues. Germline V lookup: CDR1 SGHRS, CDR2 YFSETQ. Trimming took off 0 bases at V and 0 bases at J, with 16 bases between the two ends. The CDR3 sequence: CASSLVPDRINSYEQYF. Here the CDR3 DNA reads TGCGCCAGCAGCTTGGTCCCGGACAGAATAAACTCCTACGAGCAGTACTTC.

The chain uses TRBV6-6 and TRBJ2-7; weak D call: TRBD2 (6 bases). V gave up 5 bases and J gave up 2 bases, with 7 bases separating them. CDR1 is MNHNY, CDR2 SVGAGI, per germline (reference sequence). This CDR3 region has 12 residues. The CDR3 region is CASSGGTYEQYF. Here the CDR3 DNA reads TGTGCCAGCAGTGGCGGGACCTACGAGCAGTACTTC.

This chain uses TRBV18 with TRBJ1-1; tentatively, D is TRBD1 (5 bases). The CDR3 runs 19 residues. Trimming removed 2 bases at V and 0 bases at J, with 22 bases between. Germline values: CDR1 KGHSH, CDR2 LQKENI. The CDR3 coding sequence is TGTGCCAGCTCACCAGGGGTATTTTCGCAGGGAAATATGAACACTGAAGCTTTCTTT. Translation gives CASSPGVFSQGNMNTEAFF. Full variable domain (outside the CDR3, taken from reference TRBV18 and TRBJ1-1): NAGVMQNPRHLVRRRGQEARLRCSPMKGHSHVYWYRQLPEEGLKFMVYLQKENIIDESGMPKERFSAEFPKEGPSILRIQQVVRGDSAAYFCASSPGVFSQGNMNTEAFFGQGTRLTVV.

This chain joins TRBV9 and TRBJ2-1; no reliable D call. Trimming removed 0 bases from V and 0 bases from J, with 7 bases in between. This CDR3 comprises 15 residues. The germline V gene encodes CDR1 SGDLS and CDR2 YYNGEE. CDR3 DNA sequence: TGTGCCAGCAGCGTAGAGTCTAGCTCCTACAATGAGCAGTTCTTC. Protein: CASSVESSSYNEQFF.

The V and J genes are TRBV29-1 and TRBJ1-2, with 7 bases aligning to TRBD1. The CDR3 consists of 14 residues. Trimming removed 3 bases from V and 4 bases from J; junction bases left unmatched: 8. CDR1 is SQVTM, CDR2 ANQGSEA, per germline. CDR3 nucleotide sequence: TGCAGCGTTGACCCGACAGGGTCGATCTATGGCTACACCTTC. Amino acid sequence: CSVDPTGSIYGYTF.

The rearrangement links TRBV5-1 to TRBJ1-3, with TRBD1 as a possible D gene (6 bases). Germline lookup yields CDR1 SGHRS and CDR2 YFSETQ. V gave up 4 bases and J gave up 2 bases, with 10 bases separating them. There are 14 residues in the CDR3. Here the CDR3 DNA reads TGCGCCAGCAGCCCCGGGACAACTGGAAACACCATATATTTT. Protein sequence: CASSPGTTGNTIYF. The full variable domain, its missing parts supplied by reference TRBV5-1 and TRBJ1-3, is KAGVTQTPRYLIKTRGQQVTLSCSPISGHRSVSWYQQTPGQGLQFLFEYFSETQRNKGNFPGRFSGRQFSNSRSEMNVSTLELGDSALYLCASSPGTTGNTIYFGEGSWLTVV.

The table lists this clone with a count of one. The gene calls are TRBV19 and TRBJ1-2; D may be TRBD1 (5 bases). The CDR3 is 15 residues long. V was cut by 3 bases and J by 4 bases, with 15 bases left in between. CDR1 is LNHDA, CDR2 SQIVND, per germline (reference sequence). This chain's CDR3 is CASSIGRGGSYGYTF. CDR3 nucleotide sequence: TGTGCCAGTAGTATTGGAAGGGGCGGTAGCTATGGCTACACCTTC.

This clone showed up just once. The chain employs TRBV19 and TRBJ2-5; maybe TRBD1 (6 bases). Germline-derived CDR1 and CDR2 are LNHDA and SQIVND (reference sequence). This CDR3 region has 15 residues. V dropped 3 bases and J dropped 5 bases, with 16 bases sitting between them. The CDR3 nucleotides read TGTGCCAGTAGTATGTCAGGGGCCCTGCGGGAGACCCAGTACTTC. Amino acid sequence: CASSMSGALRETQYF.

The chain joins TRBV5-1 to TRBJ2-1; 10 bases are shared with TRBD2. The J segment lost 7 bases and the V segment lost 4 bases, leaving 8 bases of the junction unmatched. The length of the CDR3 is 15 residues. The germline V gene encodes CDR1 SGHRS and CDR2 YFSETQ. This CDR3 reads CASSPASGGWNEQFF. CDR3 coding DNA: TGCGCCAGCAGCCCCGCTAGCGGGGGCTGGAATGAGCAGTTCTTC.

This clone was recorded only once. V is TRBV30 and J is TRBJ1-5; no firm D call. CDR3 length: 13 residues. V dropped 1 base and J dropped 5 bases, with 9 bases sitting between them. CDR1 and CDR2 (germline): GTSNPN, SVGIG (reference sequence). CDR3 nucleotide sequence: TGTGCCTGGAGTGGAGCCCGGGATCAGCCCCAGCATTTT. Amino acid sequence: CAWSGARDQPQHF.

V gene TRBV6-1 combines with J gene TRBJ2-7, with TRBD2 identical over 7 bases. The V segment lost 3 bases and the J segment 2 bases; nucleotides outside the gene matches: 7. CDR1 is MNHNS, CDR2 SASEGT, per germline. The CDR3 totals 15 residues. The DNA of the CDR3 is TGTGCCAGCAGTGATGGGGCGGGAGCGACCTACGAGCAGTACTTC. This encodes CASSDGAGATYEQYF.

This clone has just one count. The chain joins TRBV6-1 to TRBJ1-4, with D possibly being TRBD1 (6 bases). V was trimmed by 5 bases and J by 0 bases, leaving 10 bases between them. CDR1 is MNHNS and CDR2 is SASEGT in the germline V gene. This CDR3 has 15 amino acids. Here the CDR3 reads CASSSRGATNEKLFF. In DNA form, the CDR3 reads TGTGCCAGCAGTTCCAGGGGTGCAACTAATGAAAAACTGTTTTTT.

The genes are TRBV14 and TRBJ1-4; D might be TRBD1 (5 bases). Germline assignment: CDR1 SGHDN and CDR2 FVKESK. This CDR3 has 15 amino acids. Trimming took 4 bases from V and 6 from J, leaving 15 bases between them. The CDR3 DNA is TGTGCCAGCAGCCCTGGACATCTTCGGCATGAAAAACTGTTTTTT. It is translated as CASSPGHLRHEKLFF. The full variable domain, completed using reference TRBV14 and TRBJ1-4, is EAGVTQFPSHSVIEKGQTVTLRCDPISGHDNLYWYRRVMGKEIKFLLHFVKESKQDESGMPNNRFLAERTGGTYSTLKVQPAELEDSGVYFCASSPGHLRHEKLFFGSGTQLSVL.

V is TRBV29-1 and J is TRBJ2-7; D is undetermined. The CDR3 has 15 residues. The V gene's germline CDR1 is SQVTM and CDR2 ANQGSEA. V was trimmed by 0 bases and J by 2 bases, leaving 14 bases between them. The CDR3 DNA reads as TGCAGCGTTGAAGATCCAGGCCAGAATCCCTACGAGCAGTACTTC. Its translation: CSVEDPGQNPYEQYF.

The CDR3 coding sequence is TGTGCCAGCAGTGAAGCGCTCGTTTTGACTAGCGGGGGCACAGATACGCAGTATTTT. Residues: CASSEALVLTSGGTDTQYF. The genes are TRBV2 and TRBJ2-3, with 11 bases identical to TRBD2. The CDR3 extends over 19 amino acids. The germline gives CDR1 SNHLY, CDR2 FYNNEI. Germline trimming cut 0 bases from V and 1 base from J; bases unmatched to any gene: 9.

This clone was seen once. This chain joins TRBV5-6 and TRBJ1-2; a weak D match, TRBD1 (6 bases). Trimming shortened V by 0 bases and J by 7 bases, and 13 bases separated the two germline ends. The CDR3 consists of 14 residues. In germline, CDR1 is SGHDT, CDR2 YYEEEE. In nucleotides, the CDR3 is TGTGCCAGCAGCTTGGGCAGGGGTAAAGGTGGCTACACCTTC. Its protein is CASSLGRGKGGYTF.

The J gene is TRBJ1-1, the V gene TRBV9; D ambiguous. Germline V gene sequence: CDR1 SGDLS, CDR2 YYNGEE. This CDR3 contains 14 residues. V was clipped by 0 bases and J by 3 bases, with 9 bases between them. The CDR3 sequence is CASSVDEGYTEAFF. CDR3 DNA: TGTGCCAGCAGCGTAGATGAGGGTTACACTGAAGCTTTCTTT.

CDR3 amino acids: CASIRSGSFDYNEQFF. DNA for the CDR3: TGTGCCAGTATACGAAGCGGGAGTTTTGACTACAATGAGCAGTTCTTC. The chain is built from TRBV19 and TRBJ2-1; TRBD2 agrees at 8 bases. The length of the CDR3 is 16 residues. V was clipped by 7 bases and J by 3 bases; unmatched bases: 11. Looked up from germline, CDR1 is LNHDA and CDR2 is SQIVND (reference sequence).

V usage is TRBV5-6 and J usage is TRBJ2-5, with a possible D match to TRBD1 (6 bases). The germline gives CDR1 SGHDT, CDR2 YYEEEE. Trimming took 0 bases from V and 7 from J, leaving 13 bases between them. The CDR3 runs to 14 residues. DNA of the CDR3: TGTGCCAGCAGCTTGGTTGGGGGCGGCGGGACCCAGTACTTC. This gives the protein CASSLVGGGGTQYF.

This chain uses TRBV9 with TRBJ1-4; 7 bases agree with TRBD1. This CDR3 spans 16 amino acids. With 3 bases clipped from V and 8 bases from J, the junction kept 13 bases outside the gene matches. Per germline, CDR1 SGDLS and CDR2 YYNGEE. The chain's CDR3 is CASSARQGDGGEKLFF. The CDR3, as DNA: TGTGCCAGCAGCGCCCGACAGGGAGACGGAGGGGAAAAACTGTTTTTT.

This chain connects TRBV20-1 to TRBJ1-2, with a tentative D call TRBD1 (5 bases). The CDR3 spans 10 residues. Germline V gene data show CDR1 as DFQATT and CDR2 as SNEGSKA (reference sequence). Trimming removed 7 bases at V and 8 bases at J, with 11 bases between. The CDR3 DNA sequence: TGCAGTGGGGGCAGTAGCGGCTACACCTTC. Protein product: CSGGSSGYTF.

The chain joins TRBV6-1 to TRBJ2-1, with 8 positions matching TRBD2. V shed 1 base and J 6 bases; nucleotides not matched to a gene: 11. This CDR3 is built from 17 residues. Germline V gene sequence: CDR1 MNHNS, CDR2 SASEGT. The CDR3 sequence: CASSEVKGLVKGNEQFF. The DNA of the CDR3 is TGTGCCAGCAGTGAAGTGAAGGGACTAGTTAAGGGCAATGAGCAGTTCTTC.